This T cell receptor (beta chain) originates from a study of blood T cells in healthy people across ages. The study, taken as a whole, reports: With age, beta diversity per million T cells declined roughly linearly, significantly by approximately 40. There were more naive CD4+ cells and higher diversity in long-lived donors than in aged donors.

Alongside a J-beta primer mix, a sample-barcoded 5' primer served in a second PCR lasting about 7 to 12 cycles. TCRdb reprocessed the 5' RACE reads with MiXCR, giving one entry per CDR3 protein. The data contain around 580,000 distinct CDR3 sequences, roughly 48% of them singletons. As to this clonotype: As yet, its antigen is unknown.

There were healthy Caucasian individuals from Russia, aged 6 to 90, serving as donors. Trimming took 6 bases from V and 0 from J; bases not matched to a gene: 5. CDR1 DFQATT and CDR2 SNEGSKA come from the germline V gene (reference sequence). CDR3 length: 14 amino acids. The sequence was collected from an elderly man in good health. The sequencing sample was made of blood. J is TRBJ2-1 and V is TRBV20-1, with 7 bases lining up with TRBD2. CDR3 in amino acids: CSAGGISSYNEQFF. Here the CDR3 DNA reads TGCAGTGCCGGGGGGATTAGCTCCTACAATGAGCAGTTCTTC.